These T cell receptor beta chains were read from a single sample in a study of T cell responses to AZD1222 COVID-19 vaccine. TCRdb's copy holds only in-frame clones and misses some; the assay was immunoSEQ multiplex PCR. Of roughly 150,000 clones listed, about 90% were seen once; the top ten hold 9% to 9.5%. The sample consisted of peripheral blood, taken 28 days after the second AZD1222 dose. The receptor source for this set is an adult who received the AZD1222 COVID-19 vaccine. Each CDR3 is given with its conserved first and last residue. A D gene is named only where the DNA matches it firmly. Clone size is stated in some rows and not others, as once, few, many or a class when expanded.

CDR3 DNA: TGTGCCACCAGCACCAGGGACACCTACACTGAAGCTTTCTTT
CDR3 protein: CATSTRDTYTEAFF
clone size: -
V gene: TRBV15
CDR3 length: 14
J gene: TRBJ1-1
D gene: -

CDR3 DNA: TGTGCCAGCAGCTTAAGGAACAGGGGTACAGGGTCCGATGAGCAGTTCTTC
CDR3 protein: CASSLRNRGTGSDEQFF
clone size: -
V gene: TRBV7-6
CDR3 length: 17
J gene: TRBJ2-1
D gene: TRBD1

CDR3 DNA: TGTGCCACCAGCAGAGATCTTATGAGTATCTCGTCCAACACCATATATTTT
CDR3 protein: CATSRDLMSISSNTIYF
clone size: -
V gene: TRBV15
CDR3 length: 17
J gene: TRBJ1-3
D gene: -

CDR3 DNA: TGTGCCAGCTCTCCTTCTGGGGCCAACGTCCTGACTTTC
CDR3 protein: CASSPSGANVLTF
clone size: -
V gene: TRBV2
CDR3 length: 13
J gene: TRBJ2-6
D gene: -

CDR3 DNA: TGTGCCAGCAGCCTGGGACAGAACACTGAAGCTTTCTTT
CDR3 protein: CASSLGQNTEAFF
clone size: -
V gene: TRBV7-9
CDR3 length: 13
J gene: TRBJ1-1
D gene: -

CDR3 DNA: TGTGCCAGCAGCTTCGGACAGGGAGGGATAAAGGGCTACACCTTC
CDR3 protein: CASSFGQGGIKGYTF
clone size: -
V gene: TRBV7-9
CDR3 length: 15
J gene: TRBJ1-2
D gene: TRBD1

CDR3 DNA: TGTGCCAGCAGTTGGGACAGGGGAGACACTGAAGCTTTCTTT
CDR3 protein: CASSWDRGDTEAFF
clone size: -
V gene: TRBV28
CDR3 length: 14
J gene: TRBJ1-1
D gene: TRBD1

CDR3 DNA: TGTGCCAGCAGTGAAGGCATTCTGCGAAACACCATATATTTT
CDR3 protein: CASSEGILRNTIYF
clone size: once
V gene: TRBV6-1
CDR3 length: 14
J gene: TRBJ1-3
D gene: -

CDR3 DNA: TGTGCCAGCAGCCACACAGGGAACACTGAAGCTTTCTTT
CDR3 protein: CASSHTGNTEAFF
clone size: -
V gene: TRBV5-4
CDR3 length: 13
J gene: TRBJ1-1
D gene: -

CDR3 DNA: TGTGCCAGCAGCTTAGATAGTGGCGTAGACAGGGTCCGAAATTCACCCCTCCACTTT
CDR3 protein: CASSLDSGVDRVRNSPLHF
clone size: -
V gene: TRBV11-2
CDR3 length: 19
J gene: TRBJ1-6
D gene: TRBD1

CDR3 DNA: TGCGCCAGCAGCACGACAGGGAGTGAAGCGACTAGCGGGAACACCGGGGAGCTGTTTTTT
CDR3 protein: CASSTTGSEATSGNTGELFF
clone size: once
V gene: TRBV5-1
CDR3 length: 20
J gene: TRBJ2-2
D gene: TRBD2

CDR3 DNA: TGTGCCAGCAGCGCTACAGGGGGCCTATCGCCCCTCCACTTT
CDR3 protein: CASSATGGLSPLHF
clone size: -
V gene: TRBV25-1
CDR3 length: 14
J gene: TRBJ1-6
D gene: TRBD1

CDR3 DNA: TGTGCCAGCAGCCCCCCGGGTGGCAGAATGGCTTTCTTT
CDR3 protein: CASSPPGGRMAFF
clone size: -
V gene: TRBV5-6
CDR3 length: 13
J gene: TRBJ1-1
D gene: -

CDR3 DNA: TGTGCCAGCAGCCAAGAAGGGGGGTCGGATGGCTACACCTTC
CDR3 protein: CASSQEGGSDGYTF
clone size: -
V gene: TRBV3-1/TRBV3-2
CDR3 length: 14
J gene: TRBJ1-2
D gene: -

CDR3 DNA: TGCGCCAGCACAAGCCCGGACAGGGGGCATGGCTACACCTTC
CDR3 protein: CASTSPDRGHGYTF
clone size: -
V gene: TRBV5-1
CDR3 length: 14
J gene: TRBJ1-2
D gene: TRBD1

CDR3 DNA: TGTGCCAGCAGCTCCCGGACAGGGGGACACACAGATACGCAGTATTTT
CDR3 protein: CASSSRTGGHTDTQYF
clone size: -
V gene: TRBV13
CDR3 length: 16
J gene: TRBJ2-3
D gene: TRBD1

CDR3 DNA: TGTGCCACCGGTCAGATGCGTAATAGCAATCAGCCCCAGCATTTT
CDR3 protein: CATGQMRNSNQPQHF
clone size: -
V gene: TRBV15
CDR3 length: 15
J gene: TRBJ1-5
D gene: -

CDR3 DNA: TGTGCCACCACTGGGGGGGCAGTGACCGGGGAGCTGTTTTTT
CDR3 protein: CATTGGAVTGELFF
clone size: -
V gene: TRBV27
CDR3 length: 14
J gene: TRBJ2-2
D gene: -

CDR3 DNA: TGTGCCAGCGACAGGGGGCGGAGGGCTGAAAATACGCAGTATTTT
CDR3 protein: CASDRGRRAENTQYF
clone size: -
V gene: TRBV6-5
CDR3 length: 15
J gene: TRBJ2-3
D gene: TRBD1

CDR3 DNA: TGTGCCAGCAGCGTAGCTACAGGGGCAGGTGGCTACACCTTC
CDR3 protein: CASSVATGAGGYTF
clone size: -
V gene: TRBV9
CDR3 length: 14
J gene: TRBJ1-2
D gene: TRBD1

CDR3 DNA: TGCACCAGCAGCCCCCTTAGGGGCTCTGGGCCCTACGAGCAGTACTTC
CDR3 protein: CTSSPLRGSGPYEQYF
clone size: -
V gene: TRBV1
CDR3 length: 16
J gene: TRBJ2-7
D gene: -

CDR3 DNA: TGTGCCAGCTCAACCTTGGCTCTAGATGGTGGCTACACCTTC
CDR3 protein: CASSTLALDGGYTF
clone size: -
V gene: TRBV18
CDR3 length: 14
J gene: TRBJ1-2
D gene: -

CDR3 DNA: TGTGCCAGCCTGAGGACGGGATTAAACACCGGGGAGCTGTTTTTT
CDR3 protein: CASLRTGLNTGELFF
clone size: -
V gene: TRBV19
CDR3 length: 15
J gene: TRBJ2-2
D gene: -

CDR3 DNA: TGTGCCAGTAGCCAAGGTACAGGGCCTGGAAACACCATATATTTT
CDR3 protein: CASSQGTGPGNTIYF
clone size: -
V gene: TRBV19
CDR3 length: 15
J gene: TRBJ1-3
D gene: -